This T cell receptor (beta chain) came from a study of blood T cell repertoires in COVID-19 (dated by TCRdb to the early 2020s). For the wider study: The collaborator samples originated in the United States, Italy and Spain and spanned the acute and convalescent phases of COVID-19. Deeply sampled blood TCRbeta repertoires from subjects exposed to, actively infected with, or recovered from COVID-19 were included in the dataset. Where available, HLA class I and class II types were taken from metadata supplied by the sample provider and were not determined by assay-based typing. A freely available public database, intended as a resource for researchers studying the immune response to SARS-CoV-2, is where the repertoires were released. The samples were drawn from the first 160 participants of the ongoing ImmuneRACE study and from some 1,300 subjects provided by 6 global collaborators. The sample metadata nearly always contained a de-identified subject ID, COVID-19 status, age in years and sex. The prospective study material was composed of cDNA or gDNA derived from T cells, B-cell-depleted T cells, or PBMCs. Paper-wide results and their limitations: The amount of clinical and demographic metadata varied by source and participant and was provided uncurated.

Concerning this clone: The target of this receptor is not known. Base qualities are not at hand, and no much larger clone is one base apart.

At one collaborating source in Seattle, patients were enrolled during active infection and were followed longitudinally through the course of disease. The collaborating institutions used their own protocols to collect whole blood in K2EDTA tubes. For TCRbeta analysis, collaborators shipped samples in one of three forms: frozen whole blood, isolated PBMCs, or DNA extracted from either of those sample types. The germline V gene provides CDR1 ENHRY and CDR2 SYGVKD. The junction shows trimming of 3 bases on V and 8 bases on J, and the gene matches do not reach 6 bases of it. Inclusive of the bounding cysteine and phenylalanine, the CDR3 is 14 residues long. Only CDR3 DNA is held: 42 bases, read in frame from base 1. The immunoSEQ Assay, a bias-controlled multiplex PCR, was used to amplify TCRbeta CDR3 regions from genomic DNA. In the paper's pipeline: The number of nucleated cells in each sample was estimated from the amplification of reference gene primers within the assay. Sequence reads were collapsed and filtered to measure the absolute abundance of every unique TCRbeta CDR3 rearrangement. For each sample, productive Simpson clonality was calculated as the square root of Simpson's diversity index across productive rearrangements. The immuneACCESS repertoire file appears here via TCRdb, limited to in-frame rearrangements. These files lack a portion of the clones; in checked studies, under half of the deficit traces to unresolved V genes, and the cause of the others is not known. The V and J calls and clone size were taken over from that table, and D and trimming were inferred from the DNA. This sample is represented by around 60,000 clones; roughly 72% of them were singletons. In total, the top ten clones hold around 4.9% of the sample.

The clonotype was recovered from a woman aged 70-85 years with COVID-19, enrolled during active disease. Rearrangement joined TRBV10-3 to TRBJ2-1; 8 bases in the middle match TRBD1. Sequenced material: peripheral blood. The DNA reads as follows: TGTGCCATCAGTGACAACAGGGGGGCGGATGAGCAGTTCTTC. Translated, this gives CAISDNRGADEQFF.